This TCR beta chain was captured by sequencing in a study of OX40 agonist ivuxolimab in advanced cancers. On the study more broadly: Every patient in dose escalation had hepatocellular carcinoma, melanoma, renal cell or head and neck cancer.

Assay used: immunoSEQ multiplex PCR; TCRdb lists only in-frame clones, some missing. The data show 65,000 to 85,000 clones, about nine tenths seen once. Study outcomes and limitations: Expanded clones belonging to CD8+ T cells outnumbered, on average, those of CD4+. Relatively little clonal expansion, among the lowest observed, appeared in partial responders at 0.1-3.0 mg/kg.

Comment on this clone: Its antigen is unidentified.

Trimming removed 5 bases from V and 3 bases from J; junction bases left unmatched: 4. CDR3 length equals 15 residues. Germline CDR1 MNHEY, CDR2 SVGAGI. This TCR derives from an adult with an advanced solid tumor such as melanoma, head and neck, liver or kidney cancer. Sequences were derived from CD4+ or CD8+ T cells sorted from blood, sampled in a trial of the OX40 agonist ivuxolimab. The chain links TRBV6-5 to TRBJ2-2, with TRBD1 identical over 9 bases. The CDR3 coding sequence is TGTGCCAGCAGTCATCGGGACAGGGACACCGGGGAGCTGTTTTTT. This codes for CASSHRDRDTGELFF.